This entry lists 6 T cell receptor beta chains sequenced from one sample in a study of T cell repertoires in cytomegalovirus infection. TCRdb recomputed calls from the reads with MiXCR, one row per CDR3 protein. The sample has around 740,000 distinct CDR3 sequences, 35% to 45% seen once. The source material was PBMCs. These receptors all come from a human donor in good health (CMV status not recorded). Some clones in this sample may be carry-over from other donors' samples.

This clonotype was recorded many times. The chain has TRBV20-1 and TRBJ2-3; D perhaps matches TRBD2 (5 bases). V was clipped by 7 bases and J by 0 bases, with 11 bases between them. This CDR3 has 13 amino acids. Germline lookup yields CDR1 DFQATT and CDR2 SNEGSKA (reference sequence). The CDR3 protein is CSGETQSTDTQYF. Written as DNA, the CDR3 is TGCAGTGGGGAGACCCAAAGCACAGATACGCAGTATTTT.

This clonotype occurred a few times. This chain uses TRBV5-5 with TRBJ1-2; 9 bases line up with TRBD1. Unmatched junction bases numbered 7, after V lost 5 bases and J lost 8 bases. The germline V gene encodes CDR1 SGHKS and CDR2 YYEKEE (reference sequence). CDR3 length equals 13 residues. DNA of the CDR3: TGTGCCAGCAGTCAACAGGGGGCGGACGGCTACACCTTC. Translating it yields CASSQQGADGYTF.

This clonotype was counted between two and nine times. The V gene is TRBV11-2, the J gene TRBJ2-3, with D perhaps TRBD2 (6 bases). V lost 1 base and J lost 2, with 13 bases in between. Germline values: CDR1 SGHAT, CDR2 FQNNGV. CDR3 length: 16 amino acids. DNA for the CDR3: TGTGCCAGCAGCTTAGCGACGGGGGTGCTCACAGATACGCAGTATTTT. It codes for CASSLATGVLTDTQYF.

The V gene is TRBV5-1, the J gene TRBJ1-1, with TRBD1 identical over 9 bases. Germline loops: CDR1 SGHRS, CDR2 YFSETQ. There are 15 residues in the CDR3. V shed 2 bases, J shed 5 bases, and the junction held 7 bases outside the gene matches. The CDR3 loop is CASSFQGQGVTEAFF. The CDR3 bases are TGCGCCAGCAGCTTCCAGGGACAGGGAGTGACTGAAGCTTTCTTT.

This clonotype was counted between two and nine times. V is TRBV28 and J is TRBJ1-1; 8 bases map to TRBD1. CDR3 length: 18 amino acids. Germline CDR1 MDHEN, CDR2 SYDVKM. The V gene end was trimmed by 5 bases and the J gene end by 5 bases; junction bases not matched to a gene: 19. This CDR3 reads CASSLGAGGGLVETEAFF. Here the CDR3 DNA reads TGTGCCAGCAGTCTAGGGGCAGGGGGCGGCCTGGTGGAAACTGAAGCTTTCTTT. Variable domain in full (rest from reference TRBV28 and TRBJ1-1): DVKVTQSSRYLVKRTGEKVFLECVQDMDHENMFWYRQDPGLGLRLIYFSYDVKMKEKGDIPEGYSVSREKKERFSLILESASTNQTSMYLCASSLGAGGGLVETEAFFGQGTRLTVV.

This clonotype was found a few times. The rearrangement links TRBV4-1 to TRBJ1-5; 12 bases fit TRBD1. CDR1 and CDR2 (germline): MGHRA, YSYEKL. The CDR3 consists of 17 residues. The trim removed 4 bases at V and 4 bases at J, leaving 8 bases unmatched. CDR3 amino acids: CASSLTGTGGRNQPQHF. The CDR3 DNA follows: TGCGCCAGCAGCCTCACGGGGACAGGGGGCAGGAATCAGCCCCAGCATTTT.